This is a list of T cell receptor beta chains from one sample in a study of graft-versus-host responses after intestinal transplantation. Measured with immunoSEQ multiplex PCR; TCRdb has only the in-frame clones, and not every one. The repertoire holds 9,500 to 14,000 clones, with around 80% as singletons. The source material was PBMCs, sampled about 70 weeks after intestinal transplant. These receptors originate from a human patient who received an intestinal transplant, so some T cells may come from the graft donor. The CDR3 runs from the conserved cysteine through the conserved F or W. The D gene is left open where the match is weak. Some rows have no size entry. The others give once, few or many, or a class for an expanded clone.

V gene	D gene	clone size	J gene	CDR3 protein	CDR3 DNA
TRBV27	TRBD2	once	TRBJ2-1	CASSLLGTSDNEQFF	TGTGCCAGCAGTTTATTAGGGACTAGCGATAATGAGCAGTTCTTC
TRBV9	-	-	TRBJ1-5	CASSGTAGTNQPQHF	TGTGCCAGCAGCGGGACCGCAGGGACCAATCAGCCCCAGCATTTT
TRBV10-2	TRBD2	few	TRBJ2-3	CASRLAGGPDTQYF	TGCGCCAGCAGACTAGCGGGAGGGCCAGATACGCAGTATTTT
TRBV6-5	TRBD1	-	TRBJ2-7	CASSYSTGGSYEQYF	TGTGCCAGCAGTTACTCTACAGGGGGCTCCTACGAGCAGTACTTC
TRBV11-1	-	few	TRBJ2-7	CASSLAYEQYF	TGTGCCAGCAGCTTAGCTTACGAGCAGTACTTC
TRBV7-3	TRBD1	-	TRBJ1-5	CASSLGQGNQPQHF	TGTGCCAGCAGCTTAGGACAGGGCAATCAGCCCCAGCATTTT
TRBV28	TRBD1	-	TRBJ2-2	CASSSGQSNTGELFF	TGTGCCAGCAGTTCGGGACAGTCGAACACCGGGGAGCTGTTTTTT
TRBV6-6	-	-	TRBJ2-4	CASSYPGQLAKNIQYF	TGTGCCAGCAGTTACCCCGGACAGCTAGCCAAAAACATTCAGTACTTC
TRBV11-3	TRBD1	-	TRBJ2-1	CASSSLDRGDEQFF	TGTGCCAGCAGCTCACTGGACAGGGGCGATGAGCAGTTCTTC
TRBV28	-	-	TRBJ1-1	CASSFPYLNTEAFF	TGTGCCAGCAGTTTCCCCTACCTGAACACTGAAGCTTTCTTT
TRBV11-2	-	-	TRBJ2-3	CASSLGGLDTQYF	TGTGCCAGCAGCTTAGGGGGCTTAGATACGCAGTATTTT
TRBV9	-	-	TRBJ2-3	CASSEPTDTQYF	TGTGCCAGCAGTGAACCCACAGATACGCAGTATTTT
TRBV7-2	-	-	TRBJ2-7	CASSLAEDTTYEQYF	TGTGCCAGCAGCCTGGCCGAGGACACCACCTACGAGCAGTACTTC
TRBV19	-	-	TRBJ2-5	CARAGTWPETQYF	TGTGCCAGAGCGGGCACATGGCCAGAGACCCAGTACTTC
TRBV30	TRBD1	-	TRBJ2-7	CAWSVLRQGSYEQYF	TGTGCCTGGAGTGTCCTCCGACAGGGGAGCTACGAGCAGTACTTC
TRBV2	-	-	TRBJ1-5	CASTLLIGNQPQHF	TGTGCCAGCACGCTACTAATAGGCAATCAGCCCCAGCATTTT
TRBV6-1	TRBD2	-	TRBJ2-1	CASSEVAGVVSEQFF	TGTGCCAGCAGTGAAGTAGCGGGGGTTGTTAGTGAGCAGTTCTTC
TRBV6-4	-	-	TRBJ2-2	CASSFGTPNTGELFF	TGTGCCAGCAGTTTCGGGACGCCGAACACCGGGGAGCTGTTTTTT
TRBV6-4	TRBD2	few	TRBJ2-3	CASSDSSGGADTQYF	TGTGCCAGCAGTGACTCTAGCGGGGGGGCAGATACGCAGTATTTT
TRBV12-5	TRBD1	-	TRBJ1-5	CASGLVLWTGALPYSNQPQHF	TGTGCTAGTGGTTTGGTACTATGGACAGGGGCCCTACCTTATAGCAATCAGCCCCAGCATTTT
TRBV29-1	TRBD1	-	TRBJ2-4	CSVATQGAGNIQYF	TGCAGCGTCGCAACACAGGGGGCAGGAAACATTCAGTACTTC
TRBV10-1	TRBD2	-	TRBJ2-5	CASSESLAGSETQYF	TGCGCCAGCAGTGAGTCGCTAGCGGGGTCAGAGACCCAGTACTTC
TRBV14	TRBD1	-	TRBJ2-5	CASSRLQGLETQYF	TGTGCCAGCAGCCGATTACAGGGGCTGGAGACCCAGTACTTC
TRBV7-9	-	few	TRBJ1-4	CASSFQATNEKLFF	TGTGCCAGCAGCTTCCAGGCAACTAATGAAAAACTGTTTTTT
TRBV19	-	-	TRBJ1-4	CASSTELSTNEKLFF	TGTGCCAGTAGTACAGAGCTTTCAACTAATGAAAAACTGTTTTTT
TRBV6-4	TRBD2	-	TRBJ2-3	CASSDSGGASDTQYF	TGTGCCAGCAGTGACAGCGGGGGGGCATCCGATACGCAGTATTTT
TRBV11-2	-	once	TRBJ2-5	CASSLETQYF	TGTGCCAGCAGCTTGGAGACCCAGTACTTC
TRBV5-1	-	-	TRBJ2-3	CASSLEDSTDTQYF	TGCGCCAGCAGCTTGGAGGACAGCACAGATACGCAGTATTTT
TRBV28	TRBD1	-	TRBJ1-2	CASILGQGVHGYTF	TGTGCCAGCATCCTCGGACAGGGCGTCCATGGCTACACCTTC
TRBV4-2	-	-	TRBJ2-2	CASSQGEETGELFF	TGTGCCAGCAGCCAGGGGGAGGAGACCGGGGAGCTGTTTTTT
TRBV7-9	TRBD1	-	TRBJ1-4	CASSLGTGASNEKLFF	TGTGCCAGCAGCTTAGGAACAGGGGCGTCTAATGAAAAACTGTTTTTT
TRBV11-1	TRBD1	few	TRBJ2-2	CASSLTGGDTGELFF	TGTGCCAGCAGCCTGACAGGGGGCGACACCGGGGAGCTGTTTTTT
TRBV6-4	-	-	TRBJ2-3	CASSDSRDFSTDTQYF	TGTGCCAGCAGTGACTCGCGAGACTTTTCTACGGATACGCAGTATTTT
TRBV5-8	-	once	TRBJ1-4	CASSPDGVNEKLFF	TGTGCCAGCAGCCCGGACGGAGTTAATGAAAAACTGTTTTTT
TRBV4-1	-	-	TRBJ1-1	CASSEIIANTEAFF	TGCGCCAGCAGCGAAATAATAGCGAACACTGAAGCTTTCTTT
TRBV5-1	-	-	TRBJ2-2	CASSLGVPGTGELFF	TGCGCCAGCAGCTTGGGGGTCCCAGGGACCGGGGAGCTGTTTTTT
TRBV6-4	-	-	TRBJ2-6	CASSDRGSGANVLTF	TGTGCCAGCAGTGACAGGGGGTCTGGGGCCAACGTCCTGACTTTC
TRBV6-5	-	-	TRBJ1-1	CASSYPERNTEAFF	TGTGCCAGCAGTTACCCCGAACGGAACACTGAAGCTTTCTTT
TRBV2	TRBD2	-	TRBJ2-4	CASSEKLAGSYLAKNIQYF	TGTGCCAGCAGTGAAAAACTAGCGGGATCCTACTTAGCCAAAAACATTCAGTACTTC
TRBV28	TRBD2	once	TRBJ2-7	CASSSPHRGGRVDEQYF	TGTGCCAGCAGTTCCCCTCATAGGGGCGGGAGGGTTGACGAGCAGTACTTC
TRBV4-2	-	-	TRBJ2-2	CASSQDFLADTGELFF	TGTGCCAGCAGCCAAGATTTTTTAGCGGACACCGGGGAGCTGTTTTTT
TRBV10-3	-	-	TRBJ1-5	CAISVQEGQPQHF	TGTGCCATCAGCGTACAAGAGGGCCAGCCCCAGCATTTT
TRBV28	-	-	TRBJ1-5	CASSPGVYQPQHF	TGTGCCAGCTCCCCGGGGGTGTATCAGCCCCAGCATTTT
TRBV6-6	-	-	TRBJ2-7	CASSSLAPHSYEQYF	TGTGCCAGCAGTTCCCTAGCGCCCCATTCCTACGAGCAGTACTTC
TRBV28	-	-	TRBJ1-1	CASRPYRRNTEAFF	TGTGCCAGCAGACCATACAGGAGGAACACTGAAGCTTTCTTT
TRBV5-1	TRBD2	-	TRBJ2-1	CASSSRLAGSGNEQFF	TGCGCCAGCAGCTCACGACTAGCGGGCTCTGGAAATGAGCAGTTCTTC
TRBV6-6	-	-	TRBJ1-2	CATMKGVSNYGYTF	TGTGCCACAATGAAAGGGGTCTCTAACTATGGCTACACCTTC
TRBV2	TRBD1	-	TRBJ1-5	CASSLQGANNQPQHF	TGTGCCAGCAGTTTACAGGGGGCCAACAATCAGCCCCAGCATTTT
TRBV6-4	TRBD2	-	TRBJ2-3	CASSEAGGTDTQYF	TGTGCCAGCAGTGAGGCGGGGGGCACAGATACGCAGTATTTT
TRBV2	-	-	TRBJ1-1	CASSDLGEGSTEAFF	TGTGCCAGCAGTGATTTAGGAGAGGGTTCCACTGAAGCTTTCTTT
TRBV12-5	-	-	TRBJ2-2	CASGFQTPLAPGELFF	TGTGCTAGTGGTTTCCAAACTCCCCTAGCGCCCGGGGAGCTGTTTTTT
TRBV15	-	-	TRBJ2-7	CATSRIGGRLYEQYF	TGTGCCACCAGCAGGATAGGAGGGAGGTTGTACGAGCAGTACTTC
TRBV2	-	-	TRBJ2-4	CASMVQGVKNIQYF	TGTGCCAGCATGGTGCAGGGAGTCAAAAACATTCAGTACTTC
TRBV28	-	-	TRBJ1-5	CASTEVGMDSNQPQHF	TGTGCCAGCACCGAAGTCGGCATGGATAGCAATCAGCCCCAGCATTTT
TRBV9	-	-	TRBJ1-1	CASSPNTGSDTEAFF	TGTGCCAGCAGCCCCAACACAGGGTCGGACACTGAAGCTTTCTTT
TRBV18	TRBD1	-	TRBJ2-7	CASSPRQGTYEQYF	TGTGCCAGCTCACCACGACAGGGAACCTACGAGCAGTACTTC
TRBV6-1	TRBD2	-	TRBJ2-3	CASRLAGGDTQYF	TGTGCCAGCAGACTAGCGGGGGGGGATACGCAGTATTTT
TRBV6-1	TRBD1	-	TRBJ2-5	CASRLGTVKQETQYF	TGTGCCAGCAGATTGGGGACAGTTAAACAAGAGACCCAGTACTTC
TRBV7-9	-	-	TRBJ2-6	CASTLVSSSGANVLTF	TGTGCCAGCACCCTTGTCAGTTCCTCTGGGGCCAACGTCCTGACTTTC